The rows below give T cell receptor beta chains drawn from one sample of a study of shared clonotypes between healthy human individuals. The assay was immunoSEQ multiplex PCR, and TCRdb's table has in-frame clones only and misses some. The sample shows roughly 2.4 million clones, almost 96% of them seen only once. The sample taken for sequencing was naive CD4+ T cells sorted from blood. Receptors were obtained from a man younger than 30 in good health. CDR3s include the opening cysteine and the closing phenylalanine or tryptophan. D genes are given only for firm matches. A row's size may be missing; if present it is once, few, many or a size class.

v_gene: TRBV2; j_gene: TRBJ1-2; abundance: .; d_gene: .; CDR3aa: CASSEEGGQLNYGYTF
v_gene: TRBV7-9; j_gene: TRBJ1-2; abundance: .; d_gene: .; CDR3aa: CASSSRAAYGYTF
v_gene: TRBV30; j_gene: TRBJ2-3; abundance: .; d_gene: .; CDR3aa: CAWNPTGSRTDTQYF
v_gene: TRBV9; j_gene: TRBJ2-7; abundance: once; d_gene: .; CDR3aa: CASSPRLGGLYEQYF
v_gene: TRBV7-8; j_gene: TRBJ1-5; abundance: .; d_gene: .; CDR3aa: CASSLMAGAASNQPQHF
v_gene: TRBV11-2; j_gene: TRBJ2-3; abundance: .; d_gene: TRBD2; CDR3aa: CASSLLRLAGGTDTQYF
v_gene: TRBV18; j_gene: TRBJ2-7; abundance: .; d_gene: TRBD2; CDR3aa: CASSPTSGGHSYEQYF
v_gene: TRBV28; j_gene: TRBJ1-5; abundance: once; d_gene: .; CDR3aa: CAIRSRGGNQPQHF
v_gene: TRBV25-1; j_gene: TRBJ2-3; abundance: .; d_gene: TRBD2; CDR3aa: CASSLLAGGADTQYF
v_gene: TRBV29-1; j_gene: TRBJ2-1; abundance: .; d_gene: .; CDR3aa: CSVELVGRPYNEQFF
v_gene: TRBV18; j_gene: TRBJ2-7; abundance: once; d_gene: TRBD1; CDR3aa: CASSRTGWEAYTYEQYF
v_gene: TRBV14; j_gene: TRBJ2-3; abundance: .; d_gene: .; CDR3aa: CASSPSLAEDTQYF
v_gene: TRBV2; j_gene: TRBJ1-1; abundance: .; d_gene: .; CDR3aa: CATDQGGTEAFF
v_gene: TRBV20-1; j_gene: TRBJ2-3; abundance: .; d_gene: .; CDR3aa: CSAIITDTQYF
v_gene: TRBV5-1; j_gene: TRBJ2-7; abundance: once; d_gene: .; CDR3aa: CASSLEKGNEQYF
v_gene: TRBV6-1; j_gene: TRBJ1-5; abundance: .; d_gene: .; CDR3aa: CASSESGHQPQHF
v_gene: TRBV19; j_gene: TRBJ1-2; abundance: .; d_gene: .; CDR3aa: CASNQGRGYTF
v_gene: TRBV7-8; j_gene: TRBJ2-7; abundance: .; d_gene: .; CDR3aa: CASSLDRGGEQYF
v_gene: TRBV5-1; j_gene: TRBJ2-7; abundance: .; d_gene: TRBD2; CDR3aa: CASSLDTSGRSSYEQYF
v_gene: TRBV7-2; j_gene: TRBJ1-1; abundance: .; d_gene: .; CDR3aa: CASRPIGDMNTEAFF
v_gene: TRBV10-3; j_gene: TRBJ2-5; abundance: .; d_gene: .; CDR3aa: CAISESTPQETQYF
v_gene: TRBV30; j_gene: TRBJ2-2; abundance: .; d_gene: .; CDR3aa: CAWRPRGTGELFF
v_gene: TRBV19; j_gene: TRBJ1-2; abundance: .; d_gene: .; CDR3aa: CASQDGARGIRYTF
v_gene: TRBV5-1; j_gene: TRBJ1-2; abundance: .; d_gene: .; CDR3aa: CASSWSVGNGYTF
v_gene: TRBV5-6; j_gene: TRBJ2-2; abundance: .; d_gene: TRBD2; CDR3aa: CASSLHPLSGGPNAGELFF
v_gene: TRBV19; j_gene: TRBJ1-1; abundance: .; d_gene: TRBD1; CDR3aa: CASSIGQVNTEAFF
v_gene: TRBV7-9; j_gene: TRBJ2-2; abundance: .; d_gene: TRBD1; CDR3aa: CASSLRTGGGNTGELFF
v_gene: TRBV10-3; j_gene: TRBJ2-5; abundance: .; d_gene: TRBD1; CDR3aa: CAISPQGARETQYF
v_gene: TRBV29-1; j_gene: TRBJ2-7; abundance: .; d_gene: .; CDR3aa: CSAMITGYEQYF
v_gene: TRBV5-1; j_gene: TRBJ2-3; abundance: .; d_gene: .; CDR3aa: CASSLGGQTGGADTQYF
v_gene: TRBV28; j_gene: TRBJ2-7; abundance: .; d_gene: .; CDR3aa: CASSLQGSPYEQYF
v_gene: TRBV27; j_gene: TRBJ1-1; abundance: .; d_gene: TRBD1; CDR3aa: CASSSTGDRRDTEAFF
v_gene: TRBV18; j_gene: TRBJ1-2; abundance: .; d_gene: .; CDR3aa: CASSPRGENYGYTF
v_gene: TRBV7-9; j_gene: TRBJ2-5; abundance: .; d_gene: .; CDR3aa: CASSPSRRREETQYF
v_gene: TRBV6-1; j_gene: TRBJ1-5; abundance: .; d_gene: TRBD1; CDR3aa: CASSETGGGNQPQHF
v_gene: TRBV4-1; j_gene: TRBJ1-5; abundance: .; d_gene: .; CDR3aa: CASGPGGIGNQPQHF
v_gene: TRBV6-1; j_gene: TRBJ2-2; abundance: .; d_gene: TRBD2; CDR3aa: CASKLAGLTGELFF
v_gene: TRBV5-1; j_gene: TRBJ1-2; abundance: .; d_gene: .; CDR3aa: CASSLVTGMSGYTF
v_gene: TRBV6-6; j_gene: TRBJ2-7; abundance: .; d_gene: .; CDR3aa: CASSYSGEQYF
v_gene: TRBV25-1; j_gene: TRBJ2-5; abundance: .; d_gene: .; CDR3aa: CASSEYSPFGGRGETQYF
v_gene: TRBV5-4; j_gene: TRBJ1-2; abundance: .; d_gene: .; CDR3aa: CASSLANGYTF
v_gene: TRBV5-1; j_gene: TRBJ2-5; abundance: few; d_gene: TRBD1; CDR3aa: CASSPVGQGVAETQYF
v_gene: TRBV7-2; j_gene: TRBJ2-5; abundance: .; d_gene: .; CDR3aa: CASSLGGSQETQYF
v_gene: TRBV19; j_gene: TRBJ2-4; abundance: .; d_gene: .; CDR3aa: CASSVETGLAKNIQYF
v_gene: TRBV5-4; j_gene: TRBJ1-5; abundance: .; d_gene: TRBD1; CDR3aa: CASSPGQGINQPQHF
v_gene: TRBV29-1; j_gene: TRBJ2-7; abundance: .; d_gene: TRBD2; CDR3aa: CSVRLAGIYEQYF
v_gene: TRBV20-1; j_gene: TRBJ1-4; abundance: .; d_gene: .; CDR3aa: CSASAGEGLFF
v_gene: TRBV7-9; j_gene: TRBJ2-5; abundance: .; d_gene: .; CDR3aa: CASSIRTETETQYF
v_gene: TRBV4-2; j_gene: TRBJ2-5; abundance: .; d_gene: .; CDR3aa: CASSQDPHRGETQYF
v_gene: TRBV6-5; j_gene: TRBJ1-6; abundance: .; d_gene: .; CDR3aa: CASSPGVNNSPLHF
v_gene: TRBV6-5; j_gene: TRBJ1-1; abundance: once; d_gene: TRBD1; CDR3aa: CASSRQGTEAFF
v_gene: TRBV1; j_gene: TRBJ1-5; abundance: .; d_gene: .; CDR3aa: CTSSPGHFSNQPQHF
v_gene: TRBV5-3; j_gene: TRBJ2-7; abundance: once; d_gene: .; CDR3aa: CARSPDPRRELSYEQYF
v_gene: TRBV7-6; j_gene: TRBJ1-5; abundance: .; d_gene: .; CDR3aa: CASSLAWGSNQPQHF
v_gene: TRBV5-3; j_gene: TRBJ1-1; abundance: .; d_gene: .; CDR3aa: CARSPPSGGNPRQAFF